This T cell receptor (beta chain) was recorded in a study of cytomegalovirus exposure and HLA in healthy donors. Study outcomes and limitations: A later analysis reported that several of the most significant clusters appeared to be linked to common viral pathogens, among them Epstein-Barr virus. In a later analysis, productive TCRs from donors in an Asian-associated ancestry cluster reportedly carried fewer N-insertions than the cohort mean. TCR beta sequences reportedly predicted the HLA-A and HLA-B alleles of most subjects accurately.

In the PCR, 60 Vbeta and 13 Jbeta primers were used. Authors' analysis steps: A later analysis tallied 87 million or so unique TCR beta chains, about 12 million of them shared. Clones were read by immunoSEQ multiplex PCR, and TCRdb kept only the in-frame ones, dropping some. V and J calls and clone size are as listed in that table; D and trimming were resolved from the DNA. Of approximately 100,000 clones listed, roughly 83% were seen once; the top ten hold approximately 3.7%. Comments on this clone: Antigen specificity is unknown.

The sequence came from a female donor in good health and CMV-seropositive. The specimen was PBMCs.

In nucleotides, the CDR3 is TGTGCCAGCAAATTGACTAGCGGCAACACCGGGGAGCTGTTTTTT. Translation gives CASKLTSGNTGELFF. The chain joins TRBV2 to TRBJ2-2; 9 nucleotides match TRBD2. The CDR3 totals 15 residues. Germline V lookup: CDR1 SNHLY, CDR2 FYNNEI. Unmatched junction bases numbered 5, after V lost 7 bases and J lost 2 bases.